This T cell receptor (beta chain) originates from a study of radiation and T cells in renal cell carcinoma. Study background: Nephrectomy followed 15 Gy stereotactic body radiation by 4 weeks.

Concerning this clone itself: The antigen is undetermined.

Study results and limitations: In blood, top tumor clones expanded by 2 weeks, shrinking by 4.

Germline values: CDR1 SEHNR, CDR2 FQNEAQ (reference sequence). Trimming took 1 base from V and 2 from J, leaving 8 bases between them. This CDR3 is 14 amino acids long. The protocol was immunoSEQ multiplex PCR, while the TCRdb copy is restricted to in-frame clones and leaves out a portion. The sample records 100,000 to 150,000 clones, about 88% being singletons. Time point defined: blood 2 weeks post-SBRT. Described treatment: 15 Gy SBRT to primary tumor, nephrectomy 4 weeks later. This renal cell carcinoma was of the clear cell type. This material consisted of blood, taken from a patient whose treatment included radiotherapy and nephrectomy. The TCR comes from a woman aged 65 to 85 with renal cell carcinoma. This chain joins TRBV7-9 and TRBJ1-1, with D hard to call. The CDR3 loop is CASSLGTHNTEAFF. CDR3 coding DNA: TGTGCCAGCAGCTTAGGGACCCATAACACTGAAGCTTTCTTT.